This TCR beta chain emerged from a study of spatial heterogeneity in lung cancer. Study-level points and caveats: Blood contained ubiquitous expanded tumor TCRs more at resection than at follow-up.

Indicated time point: sample taken at primary tumor resection. Frozen PBMC, nontumor lung or tumor provided whole RNA, which was sequenced unsorted. The donor population consisted of about 75 patients with untreated, early-stage non-small cell lung cancer. A unique molecular identifier was attached to every TCR cDNA molecule. TCRdb ran MiXCR on the 5' RACE reads and lists one entry per CDR3 protein. The sample has 77,000 or so distinct CDR3 sequences, 15% to 25% seen once. In this sample, this clonotype turned up a few times. Its target is unknown. The CDR3 sequence is 17 residues long. V was clipped by 5 bases and J by 2 bases; unmatched bases: 7.

The TCR comes from a male donor with early-stage non-small cell lung cancer. The sample here was PBMCs, taken at surgery. The chain is built from TRBV12-3 or TRBV12-4 and TRBJ2-1; 12 bases map to TRBD2. Written as DNA, the CDR3 is TGTGCCAGCAGTGAAACACGACTAGCGGGGGCCTACAATGAGCAGTTCTTC. As protein: CASSETRLAGAYNEQFF.